This TCR beta chain was documented in a study of T-cell memory formation after mild COVID-19. For the study at large: Largely, the TCR clusters proved donor specific. General observations from the study: Pre-infection memory already had some responding clones, implying cross-reactive memory joined.

V lost 4 bases, J lost 5 bases, and 15 bases lay in between. This CDR3 has 14 residues. Germline CDR1 and CDR2: SGHDT and YYEEEE. MiXCR, run by TCRdb on the 5' RACE reads, gives a single entry per CDR3 protein. The sample carries roughly 62,000 distinct CDR3 sequences, 9.3% recorded once. This clonotype was detected ten times or more. What it binds is not known. The specimen sequenced was PBMCs or a T cell subset sorted from them (not recorded which). This receptor was identified in a young man who had mild COVID-19 (a few samples of this study predate the infection). Cell type and time point are not known. The J gene is TRBJ2-5, the V gene TRBV5-6; D is unresolved. The chain's CDR3 is CASSPPGVRETQYF. In DNA form, the CDR3 reads TGTGCCAGCAGCCCCCCAGGTGTCCGGGAGACCCAGTACTTC.